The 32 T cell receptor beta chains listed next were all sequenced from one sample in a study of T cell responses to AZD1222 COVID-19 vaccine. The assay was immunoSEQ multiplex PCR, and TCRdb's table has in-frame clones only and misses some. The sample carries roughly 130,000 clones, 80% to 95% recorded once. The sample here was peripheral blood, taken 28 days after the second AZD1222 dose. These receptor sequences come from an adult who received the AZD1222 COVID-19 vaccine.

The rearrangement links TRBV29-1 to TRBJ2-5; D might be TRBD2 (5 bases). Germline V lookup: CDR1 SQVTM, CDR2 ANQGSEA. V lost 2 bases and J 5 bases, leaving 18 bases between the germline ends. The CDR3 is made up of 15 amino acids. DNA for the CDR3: TGCAGCGTTGAAATGTCAGGATTGTCGGGGGAGACCCAGTACTTC. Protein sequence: CSVEMSGLSGETQYF.

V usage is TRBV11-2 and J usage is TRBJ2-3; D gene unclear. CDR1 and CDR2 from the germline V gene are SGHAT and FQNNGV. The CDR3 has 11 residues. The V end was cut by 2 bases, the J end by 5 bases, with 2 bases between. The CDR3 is CASSLQDTQYF. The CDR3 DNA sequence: TGTGCCAGCAGCTTACAAGATACGCAGTATTTT.

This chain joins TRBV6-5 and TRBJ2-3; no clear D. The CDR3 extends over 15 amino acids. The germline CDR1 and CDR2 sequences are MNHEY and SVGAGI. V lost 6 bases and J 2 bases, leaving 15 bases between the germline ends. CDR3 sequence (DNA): TGTGCCAGCAGGGGAATGGGGTCCCTCACAGATACGCAGTATTTT. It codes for CASRGMGSLTDTQYF.

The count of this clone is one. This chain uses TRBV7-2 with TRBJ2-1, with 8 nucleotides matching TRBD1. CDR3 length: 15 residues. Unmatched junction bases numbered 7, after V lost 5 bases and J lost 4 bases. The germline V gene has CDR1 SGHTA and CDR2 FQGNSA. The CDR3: CASSQWTGTYNEQFF. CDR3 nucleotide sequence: TGTGCCAGCAGCCAGTGGACAGGGACTTACAATGAGCAGTTCTTC.

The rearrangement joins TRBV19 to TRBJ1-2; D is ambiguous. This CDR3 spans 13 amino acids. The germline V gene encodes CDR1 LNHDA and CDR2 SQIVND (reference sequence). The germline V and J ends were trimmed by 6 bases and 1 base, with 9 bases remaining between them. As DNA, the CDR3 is TGTGCCAGTAGGGGGAACAGTAACTATGGCTACACCTTC. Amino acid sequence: CASRGNSNYGYTF. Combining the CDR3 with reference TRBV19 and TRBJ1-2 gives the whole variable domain DGGITQSPKYLFRKEGQNVTLSCEQNLNHDAMYWYRQDPGQGLRLIYYSQIVNDFQKGDIAEGYSVSREKKESFPLTVTSAQKNPTAFYLCASRGNSNYGYTFGSGTRLTVV.

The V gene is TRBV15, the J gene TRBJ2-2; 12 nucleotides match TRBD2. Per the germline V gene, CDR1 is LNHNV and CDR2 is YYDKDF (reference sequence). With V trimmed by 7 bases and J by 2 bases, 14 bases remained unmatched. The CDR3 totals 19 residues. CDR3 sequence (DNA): TGTGCCACCAAAGAGATTACTAGCGGGGGGACCCTTAACACCGGGGAGCTGTTTTTT. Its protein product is CATKEITSGGTLNTGELFF.

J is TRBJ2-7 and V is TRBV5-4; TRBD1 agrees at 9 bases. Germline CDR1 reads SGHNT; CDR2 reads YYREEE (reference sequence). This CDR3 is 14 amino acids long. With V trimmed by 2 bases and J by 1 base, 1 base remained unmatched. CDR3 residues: CASSLGQGSYEQYF. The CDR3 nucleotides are TGTGCCAGCAGCTTAGGACAGGGGTCCTACGAGCAGTACTTC.

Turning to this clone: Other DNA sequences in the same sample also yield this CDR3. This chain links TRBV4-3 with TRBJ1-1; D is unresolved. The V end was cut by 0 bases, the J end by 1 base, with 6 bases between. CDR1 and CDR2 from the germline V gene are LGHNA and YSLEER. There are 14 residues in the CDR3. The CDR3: CASSQEISNTEAFF. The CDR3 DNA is TGCGCCAGCAGCCAAGAGATCTCGAACACTGAAGCTTTCTTT.

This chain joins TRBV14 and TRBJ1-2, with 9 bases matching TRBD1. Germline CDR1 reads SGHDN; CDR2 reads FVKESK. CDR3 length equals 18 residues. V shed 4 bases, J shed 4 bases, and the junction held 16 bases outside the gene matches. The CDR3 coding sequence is TGTGCCAGCAGCCGTACCACGGGACAGGGACGGACCCTCTATGGCTACACCTTC. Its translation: CASSRTTGQGRTLYGYTF.

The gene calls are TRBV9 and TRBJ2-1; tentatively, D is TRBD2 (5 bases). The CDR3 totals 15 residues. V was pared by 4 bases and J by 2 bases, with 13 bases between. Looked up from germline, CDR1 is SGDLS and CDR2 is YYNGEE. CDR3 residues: CASSSGRGAYNEQFF. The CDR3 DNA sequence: TGTGCCAGCAGCTCCGGACGGGGAGCCTACAATGAGCAGTTCTTC.

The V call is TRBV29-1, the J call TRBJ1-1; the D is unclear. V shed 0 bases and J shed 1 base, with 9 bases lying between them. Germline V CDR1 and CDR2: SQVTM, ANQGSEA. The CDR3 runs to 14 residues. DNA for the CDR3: TGCAGCGTTGAAGATCCTTATACGAACACTGAAGCTTTCTTT. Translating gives CSVEDPYTNTEAFF.

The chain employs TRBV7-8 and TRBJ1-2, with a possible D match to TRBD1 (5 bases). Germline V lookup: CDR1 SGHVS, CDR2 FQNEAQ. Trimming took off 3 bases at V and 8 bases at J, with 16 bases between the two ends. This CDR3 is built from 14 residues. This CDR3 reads CASSFQSGTGGYTF. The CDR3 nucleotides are TGTGCCAGCAGCTTTCAGTCAGGGACCGGCGGCTACACCTTC.

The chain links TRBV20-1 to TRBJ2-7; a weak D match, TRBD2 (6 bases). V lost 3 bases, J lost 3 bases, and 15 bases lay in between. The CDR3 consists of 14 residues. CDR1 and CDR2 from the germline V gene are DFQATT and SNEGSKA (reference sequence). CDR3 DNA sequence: TGCAGTGCTAGTTCAGCGGGCTCACTCTACGAGCAGTACTTC. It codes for CSASSAGSLYEQYF.

The CDR3 coding sequence is TGTGCAAGTCGCTTATTGAGACAACCTAATGAAAAACTGTTTTTT. Protein: CASRLLRQPNEKLFF. The V call is TRBV12-2, the J call TRBJ1-4; TRBD1 reflects the table's D call only, with no check against the DNA. TRBV12-2 is listed as a pseudogene. The CDR3 totals 15 residues.

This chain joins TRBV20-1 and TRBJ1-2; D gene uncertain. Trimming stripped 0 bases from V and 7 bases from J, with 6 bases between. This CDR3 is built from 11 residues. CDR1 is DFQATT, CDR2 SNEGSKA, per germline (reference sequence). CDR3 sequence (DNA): TGCAGTGCTAGAGATCGGACTGGCTACACCTTC. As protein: CSARDRTGYTF.

The CDR3 DNA reads TGTGCCAGCGGCCGTAGGGGAAGCTCCTACGAGCAGTACTTC. This gives the protein CASGRRGSSYEQYF. The genes are TRBV3-1 (or the pseudogene TRBV3-2) and TRBJ2-7, with a weak D call TRBD1 (5 bases). Trimming cost V 8 bases and J 0 bases, with 14 bases left between them. This CDR3 contains 14 residues. The germline CDR1 and CDR2 sequences are LGHDT and YNNKEL (reference sequence).

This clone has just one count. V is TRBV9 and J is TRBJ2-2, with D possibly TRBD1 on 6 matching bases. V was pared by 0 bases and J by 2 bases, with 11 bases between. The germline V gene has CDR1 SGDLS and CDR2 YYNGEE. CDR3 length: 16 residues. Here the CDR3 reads CASSVESGVNTGELFF. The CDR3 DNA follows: TGTGCCAGCAGCGTAGAGTCAGGGGTCAACACCGGGGAGCTGTTTTTT.

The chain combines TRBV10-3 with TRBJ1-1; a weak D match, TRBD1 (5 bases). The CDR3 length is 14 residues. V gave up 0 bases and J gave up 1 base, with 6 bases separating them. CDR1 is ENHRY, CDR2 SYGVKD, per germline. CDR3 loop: CAISESRGNTEAFF. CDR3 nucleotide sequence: TGTGCCATCAGTGAGTCTAGGGGGAACACTGAAGCTTTCTTT.

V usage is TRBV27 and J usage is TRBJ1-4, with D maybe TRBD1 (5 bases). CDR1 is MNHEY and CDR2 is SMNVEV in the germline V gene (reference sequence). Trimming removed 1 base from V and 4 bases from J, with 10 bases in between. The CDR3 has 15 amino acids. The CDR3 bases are TGTGCCAGCAGTTTATTGGGGCCTGATAATGAAAAACTGTTTTTT. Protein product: CASSLLGPDNEKLFF.

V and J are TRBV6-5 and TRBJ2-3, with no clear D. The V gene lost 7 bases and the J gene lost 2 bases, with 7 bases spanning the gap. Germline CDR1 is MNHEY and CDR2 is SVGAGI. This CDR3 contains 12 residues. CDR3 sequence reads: CASNRYTDTQYF. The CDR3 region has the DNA TGTGCCAGCAACCGGTACACAGATACGCAGTATTTT.

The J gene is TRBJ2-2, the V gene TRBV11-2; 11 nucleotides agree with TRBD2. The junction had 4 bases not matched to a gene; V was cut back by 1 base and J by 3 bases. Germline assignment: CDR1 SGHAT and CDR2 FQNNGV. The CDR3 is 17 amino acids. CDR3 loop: CASSLGLAGIHTGELFF. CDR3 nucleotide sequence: TGTGCCAGCAGCTTAGGACTAGCGGGAATTCACACCGGGGAGCTGTTTTTT.

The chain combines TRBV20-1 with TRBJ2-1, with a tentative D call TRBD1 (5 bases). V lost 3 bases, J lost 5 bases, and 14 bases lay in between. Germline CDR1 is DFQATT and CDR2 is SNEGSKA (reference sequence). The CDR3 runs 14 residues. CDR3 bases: TGCAGTGCTAGTCTATCAGGGCAGGACAATGAGCAGTTCTTC. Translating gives CSASLSGQDNEQFF.

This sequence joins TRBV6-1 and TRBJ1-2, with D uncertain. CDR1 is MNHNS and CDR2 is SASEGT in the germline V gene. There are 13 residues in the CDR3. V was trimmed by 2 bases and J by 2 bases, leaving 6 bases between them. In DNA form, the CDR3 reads TGTGCCAGCAGTGAATTGGGGAACTATGGCTACACCTTC. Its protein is CASSELGNYGYTF.

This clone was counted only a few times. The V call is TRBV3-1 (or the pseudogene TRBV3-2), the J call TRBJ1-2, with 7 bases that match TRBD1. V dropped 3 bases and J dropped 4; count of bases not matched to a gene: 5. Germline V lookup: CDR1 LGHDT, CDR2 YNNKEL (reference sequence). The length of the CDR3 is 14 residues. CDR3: CASSQKTGTYGYTF. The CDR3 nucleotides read TGTGCCAGCAGCCAGAAGACAGGGACCTATGGCTACACCTTC.

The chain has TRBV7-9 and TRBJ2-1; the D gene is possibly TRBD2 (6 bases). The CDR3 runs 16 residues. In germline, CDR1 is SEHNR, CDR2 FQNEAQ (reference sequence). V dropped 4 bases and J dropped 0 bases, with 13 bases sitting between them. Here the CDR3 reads CASSSRLGPSYNEQFF. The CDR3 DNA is TGTGCCAGCAGCTCCAGACTAGGACCCTCCTACAATGAGCAGTTCTTC.

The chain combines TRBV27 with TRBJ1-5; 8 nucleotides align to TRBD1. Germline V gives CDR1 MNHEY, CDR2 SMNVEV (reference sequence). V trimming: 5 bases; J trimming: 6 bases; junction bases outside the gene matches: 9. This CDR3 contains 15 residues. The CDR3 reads CASSPTGQGPQPQHF. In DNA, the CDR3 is TGTGCCAGCAGTCCAACCGGACAGGGCCCTCAGCCCCAGCATTTT.

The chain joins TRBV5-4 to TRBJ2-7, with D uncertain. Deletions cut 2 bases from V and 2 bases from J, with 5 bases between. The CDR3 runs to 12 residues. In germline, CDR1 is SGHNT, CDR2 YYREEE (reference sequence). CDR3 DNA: TGTGCCAGCAGCTTAAACCCCTACGAGCAGTACTTC. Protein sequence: CASSLNPYEQYF.

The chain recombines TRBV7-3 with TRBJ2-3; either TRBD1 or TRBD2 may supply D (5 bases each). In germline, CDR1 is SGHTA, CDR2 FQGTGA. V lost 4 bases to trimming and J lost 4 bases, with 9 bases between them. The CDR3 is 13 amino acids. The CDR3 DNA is TGTGCCAGCAGCTGGGGGAGACCAGATACGCAGTATTTT. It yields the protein CASSWGRPDTQYF.

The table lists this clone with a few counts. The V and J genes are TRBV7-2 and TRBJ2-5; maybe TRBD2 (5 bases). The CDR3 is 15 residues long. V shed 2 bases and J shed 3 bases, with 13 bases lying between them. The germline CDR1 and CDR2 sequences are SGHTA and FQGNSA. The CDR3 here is CASSLWARREETQYF. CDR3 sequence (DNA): TGTGCCAGCAGCTTATGGGCCCGGCGGGAAGAGACCCAGTACTTC.

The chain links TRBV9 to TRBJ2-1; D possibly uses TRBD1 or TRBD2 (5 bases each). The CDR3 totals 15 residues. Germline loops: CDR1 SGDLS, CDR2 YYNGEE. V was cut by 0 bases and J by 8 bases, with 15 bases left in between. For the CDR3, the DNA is TGTGCCAGCAGCGTAGCGGGGCCCGGGGTTGATGAGCAGTTCTTC. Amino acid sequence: CASSVAGPGVDEQFF.

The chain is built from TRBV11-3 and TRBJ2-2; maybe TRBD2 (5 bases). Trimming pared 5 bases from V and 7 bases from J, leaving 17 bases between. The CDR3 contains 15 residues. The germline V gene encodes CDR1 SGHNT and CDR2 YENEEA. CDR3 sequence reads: CASSPPLGSGGELFF. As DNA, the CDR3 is TGTGCCAGCAGCCCGCCACTGGGGAGTGGCGGGGAGCTGTTTTTT.

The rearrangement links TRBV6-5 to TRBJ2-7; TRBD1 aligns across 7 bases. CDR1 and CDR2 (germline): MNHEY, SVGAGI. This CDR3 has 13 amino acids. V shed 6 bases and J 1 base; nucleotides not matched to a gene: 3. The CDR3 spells CASRLQGSYEQYF. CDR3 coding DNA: TGTGCCAGCAGACTACAGGGGTCCTACGAGCAGTACTTC.